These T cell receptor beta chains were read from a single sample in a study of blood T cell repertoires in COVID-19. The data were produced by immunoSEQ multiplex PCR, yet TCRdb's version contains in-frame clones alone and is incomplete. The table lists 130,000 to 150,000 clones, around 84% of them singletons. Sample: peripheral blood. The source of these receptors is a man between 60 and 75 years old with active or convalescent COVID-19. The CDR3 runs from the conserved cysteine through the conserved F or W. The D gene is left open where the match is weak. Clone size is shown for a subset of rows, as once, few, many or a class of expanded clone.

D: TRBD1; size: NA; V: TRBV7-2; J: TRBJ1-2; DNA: TGTGCCAGCAGCTCAGCCGGGACAGGGATCTATGGCTACACCTTC; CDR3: CASSSAGTGIYGYTF
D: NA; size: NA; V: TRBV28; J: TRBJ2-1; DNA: TGTGCCAGCAGCTATACCTCGGGACTTCAGGCGCAGTTCTTC; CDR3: CASSYTSGLQAQFF
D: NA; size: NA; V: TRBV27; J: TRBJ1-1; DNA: TGTGCCAGCAGTAACAGGGCGGAGAACACTGAAGCTTTCTTT; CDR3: CASSNRAENTEAFF
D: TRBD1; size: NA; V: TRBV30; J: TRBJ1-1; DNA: TGTGCCTGGGGGACAGGGGGCACTGAAGCTTTCTTT; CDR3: CAWGTGGTEAFF
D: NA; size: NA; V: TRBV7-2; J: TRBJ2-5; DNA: TGTGCCAGCAGCTTAGGGGCCCCACCCAGCAGAGAGACCCAGTACTTC; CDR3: CASSLGAPPSRETQYF
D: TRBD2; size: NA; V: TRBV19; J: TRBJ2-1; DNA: TGTGCCAGTAGTATAGCGGGGGGGTTTAATGAGCAGTTCTTC; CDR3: CASSIAGGFNEQFF
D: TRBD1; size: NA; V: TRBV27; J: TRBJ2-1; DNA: TGTGCCAGCAGTTTAGGAGCCGGGACAGCCTACAATGAGCAGTTCTTC; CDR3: CASSLGAGTAYNEQFF
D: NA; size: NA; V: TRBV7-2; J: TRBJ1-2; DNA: TGTGCCAGCAGTCCGAGGGAGGACTATGGCTACACCTTC; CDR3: CASSPREDYGYTF
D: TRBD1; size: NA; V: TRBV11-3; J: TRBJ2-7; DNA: TGTGCCAGCAGCCCGACCTTCGGGACAGCCTACGAGCAGTACTTC; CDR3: CASSPTFGTAYEQYF
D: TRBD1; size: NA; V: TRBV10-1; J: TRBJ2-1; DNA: TGCGCCAGCAGCTACGCCCGGGGACAGGGGATACACAATGAGCAGTTCTTC; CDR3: CASSYARGQGIHNEQFF
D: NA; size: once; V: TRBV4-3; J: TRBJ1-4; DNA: TGCGCCAGCAGCCAAGAGGGGCAGGCAAGCCTCGAAAAACTGTTTTTT; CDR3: CASSQEGQASLEKLFF
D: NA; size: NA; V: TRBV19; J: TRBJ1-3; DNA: TGTGCCAGTAGTATAGGAGGCAGCGTCTCTGGAAACACCATATATTTT; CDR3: CASSIGGSVSGNTIYF
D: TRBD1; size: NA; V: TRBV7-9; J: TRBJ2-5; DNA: TGTGCCAGCAGAACAGGGGAGGAGACCCAGTACTTC; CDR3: CASRTGEETQYF
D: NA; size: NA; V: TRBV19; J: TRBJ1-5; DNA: TGTGCCAGTAGTTCCCTAACAGGGTCTTATAGCAATCAGCCCCAGCATTTT; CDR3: CASSSLTGSYSNQPQHF
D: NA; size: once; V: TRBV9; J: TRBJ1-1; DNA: TGTGCCAGCAGCCCCATTGGAGTGACTGAAGCTTTCTTT; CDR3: CASSPIGVTEAFF
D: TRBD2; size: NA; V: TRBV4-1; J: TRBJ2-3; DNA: TGCGCCAGCAGCCAAGATCGGGCGGGAGGTGCAGATACGCAGTATTTT; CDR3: CASSQDRAGGADTQYF
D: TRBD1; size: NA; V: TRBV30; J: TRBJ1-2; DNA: TGTGCCTGGACCTTGACTCCAGGGGGACGCGGCTACACCTTC; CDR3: CAWTLTPGGRGYTF
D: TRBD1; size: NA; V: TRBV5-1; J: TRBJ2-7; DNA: TGCGCCAGCAGCTTCGACAGGGGTCCCTACGAGCAGTACTTC; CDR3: CASSFDRGPYEQYF
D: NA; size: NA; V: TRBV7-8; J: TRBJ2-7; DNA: TGTGCCAGCAGCTTAGCCGGGTCTTCCTACGAGCAGTACTTC; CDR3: CASSLAGSSYEQYF
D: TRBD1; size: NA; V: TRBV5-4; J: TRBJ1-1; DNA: TGTGCCAGCAGCTTGCCCAGGGGGCGGGATACTGAAGCTTTCTTT; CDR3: CASSLPRGRDTEAFF
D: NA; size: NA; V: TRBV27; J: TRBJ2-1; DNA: TGTGCCAGCAGTTTATTGGGCGCTGGAACCTACAATGAGCAGTTCTTC; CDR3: CASSLLGAGTYNEQFF
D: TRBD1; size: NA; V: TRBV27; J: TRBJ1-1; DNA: TGTGCCAGCAGTACCAGACAGGGCAAAGCTTTCTTT; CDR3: CASSTRQGKAFF
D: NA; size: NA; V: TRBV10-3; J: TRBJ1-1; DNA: TGTGCCATCAGGGGAGACCTGAACACTGAAGCTTTCTTT; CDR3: CAIRGDLNTEAFF
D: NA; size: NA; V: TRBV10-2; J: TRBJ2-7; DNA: TGCGCCAGCAGTGAGAACTCGTATCTACCGGTGCAGTACTTC; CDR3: CASSENSYLPVQYF
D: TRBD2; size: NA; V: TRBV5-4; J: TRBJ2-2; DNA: TGTGCCTCCCAACCTAGCGGGATCTACACCGGGGAGCTGTTTTTT; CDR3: CASQPSGIYTGELFF
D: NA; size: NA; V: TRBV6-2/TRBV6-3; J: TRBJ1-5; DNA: TGTGCCAGCAGTCGGGTCCGTCAGCCCCAGCATTTT; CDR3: CASSRVRQPQHF
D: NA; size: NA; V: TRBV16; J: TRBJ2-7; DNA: TGTGCCAGCAGCCAAGCTCTCCAGAACGAGCAGTACTTC; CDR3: CASSQALQNEQYF
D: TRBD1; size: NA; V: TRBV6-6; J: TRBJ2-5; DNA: TGTGCCAGCAGCCGGGACAGGGGAACGGGAGAGACCCAGTACTTC; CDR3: CASSRDRGTGETQYF